This entry is about one TCR beta chain. This sample was included in a study of technical replicates of blood from a handful of donors. Germline V CDR1 and CDR2: SGHNT, YENEEA. The CDR3 has 13 residues. Trimming left V 1 base short and J 8 bases short, with 8 bases between. The data were produced by immunoSEQ multiplex PCR, yet TCRdb's version contains in-frame clones alone and is incomplete. The repertoire holds approximately 78,000 clones, with roughly 90% as singletons. Sequenced material: T cells isolated from PBMCs. V gene TRBV11-3 combines with J gene TRBJ2-2, with D perhaps TRBD2 (5 bases). The TCR originated in a human donor in good health. Here the CDR3 DNA reads TGTGCCAGCAGCTTAGGTCGGGGTGGGGAGCTGTTTTTT. Its protein product is CASSLGRGGELFF. Together with reference TRBV11-3 and TRBJ2-2, the CDR3 gives the full variable domain: EAGVVQSPRYKIIEKKQPVAFWCNPISGHNTLYWYLQNLGQGPELLIRYENEEAVDDSQLPKDRFSAERLKGVDSTLKIQPAELGDSAVYLCASSLGRGGELFFGEGSRLTVL.